This section outlines one T cell receptor beta chain sequence together with its context. Its antigen remains unknown. As for time point: newly diagnosed GD, antithyroid drugs for less than 3 months. Extracted RNA from PBMCs served as the source of the TCR library. These data originate in a study of regulatory T cells in long-lasting Graves disease. Points from the study as a whole: Persistent Graves' patients possessed reduced TCR diversity relative to recently diagnosed ones. Among samples with persistent disease, TRBV28, TRBJ1-2 and TRBJ2-5 were favored.

From germline, CDR1 is MNHEY and CDR2 SMNVEV (reference sequence). There are 13 residues in the CDR3. Trimming cost V 7 bases and J 5 bases; bases outside gene matches: 8. For TCR beta, libraries came from iRepertoire HTBI primers and Arm-PCR of CDR3 regions. TCRdb reprocessed the multiplex PCR reads with MiXCR, giving one entry per CDR3 protein. The sample has hundreds of thousands of distinct CDR3 sequences, under 20% seen once. These same records also appear under a second study, on T cells in Graves' hyperthyroidism and ophthalmopathy. From that report: By a 13 V-J model, ophthalmopathy was set apart from stable hyperthyroidism.

The input for sequencing was peripheral blood mononuclear cells (PBMCs), taken at new diagnosis, from a patient treated with antithyroid drugs. The sequence derives from a woman aged 25 to 39 with Graves disease. The chain links TRBV27 to TRBJ2-7; 7 nucleotides align to TRBD2. The CDR3 is CASKAGAGNEQYF. DNA for the CDR3: TGTGCCAGCAAGGCGGGAGCGGGTAACGAGCAGTACTTC.